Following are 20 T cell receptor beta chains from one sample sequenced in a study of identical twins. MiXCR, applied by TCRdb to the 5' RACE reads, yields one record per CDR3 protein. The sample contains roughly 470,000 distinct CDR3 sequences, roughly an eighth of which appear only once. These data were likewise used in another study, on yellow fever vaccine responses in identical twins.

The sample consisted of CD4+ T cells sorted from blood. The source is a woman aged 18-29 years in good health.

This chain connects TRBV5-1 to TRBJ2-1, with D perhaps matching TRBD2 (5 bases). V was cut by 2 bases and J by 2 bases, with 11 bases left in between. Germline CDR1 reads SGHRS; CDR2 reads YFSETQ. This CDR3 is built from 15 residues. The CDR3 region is CASSFGGLTYNEQFF. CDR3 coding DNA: TGCGCCAGCAGCTTCGGTGGACTCACCTACAATGAGCAGTTCTTC.

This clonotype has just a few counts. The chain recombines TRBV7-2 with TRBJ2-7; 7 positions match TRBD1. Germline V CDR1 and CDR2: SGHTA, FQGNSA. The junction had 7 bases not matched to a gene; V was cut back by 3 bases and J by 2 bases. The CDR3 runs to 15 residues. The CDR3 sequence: CASSLLGTEAYEQYF. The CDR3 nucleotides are TGTGCCAGCAGCTTGCTCGGGACAGAGGCCTACGAGCAGTACTTC.

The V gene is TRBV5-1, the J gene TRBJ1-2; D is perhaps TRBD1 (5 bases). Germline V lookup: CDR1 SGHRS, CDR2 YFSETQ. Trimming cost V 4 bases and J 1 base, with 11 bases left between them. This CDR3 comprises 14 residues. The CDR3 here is CASSEGLLNYGYTF. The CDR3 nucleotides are TGCGCCAGCAGCGAGGGACTTCTTAACTATGGCTACACCTTC.

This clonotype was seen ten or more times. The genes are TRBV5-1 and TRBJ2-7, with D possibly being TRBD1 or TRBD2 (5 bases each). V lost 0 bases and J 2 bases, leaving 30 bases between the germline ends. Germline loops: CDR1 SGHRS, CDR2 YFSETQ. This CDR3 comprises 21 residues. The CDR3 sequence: CASSLDSLFVGRDGGPYEQYF. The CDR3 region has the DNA TGCGCCAGCAGCTTGGACAGTCTTTTTGTTGGTAGGGACGGCGGGCCCTACGAGCAGTACTTC.

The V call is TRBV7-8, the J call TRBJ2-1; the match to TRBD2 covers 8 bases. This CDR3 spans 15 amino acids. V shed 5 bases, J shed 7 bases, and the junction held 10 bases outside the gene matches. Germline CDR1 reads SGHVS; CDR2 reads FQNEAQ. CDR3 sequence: CASSETGTRANEQFF. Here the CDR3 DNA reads TGTGCCAGCAGCGAAACCGGGACTAGAGCAAATGAGCAGTTCTTC.

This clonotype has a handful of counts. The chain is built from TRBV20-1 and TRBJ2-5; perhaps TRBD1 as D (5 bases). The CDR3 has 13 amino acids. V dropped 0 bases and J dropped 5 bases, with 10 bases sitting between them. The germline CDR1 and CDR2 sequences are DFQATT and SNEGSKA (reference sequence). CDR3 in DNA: TGCAGTGCTAGAGATCTCTCAGGGGAGACCCAGTACTTC. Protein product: CSARDLSGETQYF.

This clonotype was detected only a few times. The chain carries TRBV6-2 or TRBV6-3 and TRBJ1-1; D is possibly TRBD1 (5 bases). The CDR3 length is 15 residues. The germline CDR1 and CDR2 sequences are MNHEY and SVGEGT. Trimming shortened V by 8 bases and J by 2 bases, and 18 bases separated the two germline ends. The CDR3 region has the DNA TGTGCCAGCTGGGTAGGGGCTCTGGGAAACACTGAAGCTTTCTTT. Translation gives CASWVGALGNTEAFF.

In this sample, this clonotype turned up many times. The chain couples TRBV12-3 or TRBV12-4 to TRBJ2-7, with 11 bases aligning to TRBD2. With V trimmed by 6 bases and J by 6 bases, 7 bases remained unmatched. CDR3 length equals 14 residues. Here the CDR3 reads CASRGSGTSGEQYF. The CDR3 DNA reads TGTGCCAGCAGGGGGTCCGGGACTAGCGGCGAGCAGTACTTC.

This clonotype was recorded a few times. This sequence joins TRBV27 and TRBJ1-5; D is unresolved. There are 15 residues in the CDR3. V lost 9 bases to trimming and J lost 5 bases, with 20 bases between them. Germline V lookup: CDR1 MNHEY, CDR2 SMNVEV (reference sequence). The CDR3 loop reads CARKHRAHGDQPQHF. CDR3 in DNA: TGTGCCAGGAAACACCGGGCTCATGGGGATCAGCCCCAGCATTTT.

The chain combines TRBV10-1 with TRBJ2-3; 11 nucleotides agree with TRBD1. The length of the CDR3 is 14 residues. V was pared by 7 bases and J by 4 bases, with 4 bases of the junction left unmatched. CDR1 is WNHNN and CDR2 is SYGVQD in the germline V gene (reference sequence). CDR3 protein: CASMGQGVPDTQYF. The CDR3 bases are TGCGCCAGCATGGGACAGGGGGTCCCAGATACGCAGTATTTT.

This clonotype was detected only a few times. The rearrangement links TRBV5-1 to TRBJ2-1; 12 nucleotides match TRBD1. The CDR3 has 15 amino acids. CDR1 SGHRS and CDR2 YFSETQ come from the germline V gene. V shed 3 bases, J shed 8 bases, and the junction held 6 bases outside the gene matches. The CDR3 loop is CASSSRDRGLDEQFF. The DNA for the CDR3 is TGCGCCAGCAGCTCCCGGGACAGGGGGCTCGATGAGCAGTTCTTC.

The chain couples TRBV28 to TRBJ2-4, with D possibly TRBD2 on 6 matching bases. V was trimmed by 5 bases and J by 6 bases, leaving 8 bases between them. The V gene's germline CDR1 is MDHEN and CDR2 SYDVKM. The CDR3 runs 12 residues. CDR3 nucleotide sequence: TGTGCCAGCAGTGCCGGGAGAAACATTCAGTACTTC. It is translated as CASSAGRNIQYF.

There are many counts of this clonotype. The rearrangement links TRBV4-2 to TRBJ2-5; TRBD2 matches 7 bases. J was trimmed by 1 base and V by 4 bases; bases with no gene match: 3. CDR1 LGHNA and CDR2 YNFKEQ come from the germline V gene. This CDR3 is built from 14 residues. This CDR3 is CASSLASGQETQYF. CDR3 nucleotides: TGTGCCAGCAGCCTGGCTAGCGGCCAAGAGACCCAGTACTTC.

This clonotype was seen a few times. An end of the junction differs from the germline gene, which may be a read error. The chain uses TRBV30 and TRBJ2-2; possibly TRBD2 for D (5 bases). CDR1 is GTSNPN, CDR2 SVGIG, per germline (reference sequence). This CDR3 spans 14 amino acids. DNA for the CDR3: TGTGCCTCGAGTGAGGGCGGATGGACCGGGGAGCTGTTTTTT. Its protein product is CASSEGGWTGELFF.

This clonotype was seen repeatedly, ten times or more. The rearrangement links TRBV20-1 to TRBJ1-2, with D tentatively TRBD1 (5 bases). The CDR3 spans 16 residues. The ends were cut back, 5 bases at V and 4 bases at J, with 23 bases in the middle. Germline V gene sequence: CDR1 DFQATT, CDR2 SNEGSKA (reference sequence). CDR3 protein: CSAQEAIPGRFYGYTF. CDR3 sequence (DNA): TGCAGTGCTCAAGAAGCGATCCCGGGACGGTTCTATGGCTACACCTTC.

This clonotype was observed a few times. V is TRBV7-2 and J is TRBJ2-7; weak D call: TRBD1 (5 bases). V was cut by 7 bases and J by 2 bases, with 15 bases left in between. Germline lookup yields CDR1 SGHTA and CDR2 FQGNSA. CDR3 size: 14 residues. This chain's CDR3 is CASNLGPGPYEQYF. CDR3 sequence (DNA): TGTGCCAGCAACTTGGGGCCAGGGCCCTACGAGCAGTACTTC.

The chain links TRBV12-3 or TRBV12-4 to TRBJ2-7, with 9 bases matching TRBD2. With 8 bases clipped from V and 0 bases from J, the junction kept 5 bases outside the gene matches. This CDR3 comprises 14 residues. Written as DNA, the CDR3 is TGTGCCAGCGCCCAGACTAGCGGCTCCTACGAGCAGTACTTC. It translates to CASAQTSGSYEQYF.

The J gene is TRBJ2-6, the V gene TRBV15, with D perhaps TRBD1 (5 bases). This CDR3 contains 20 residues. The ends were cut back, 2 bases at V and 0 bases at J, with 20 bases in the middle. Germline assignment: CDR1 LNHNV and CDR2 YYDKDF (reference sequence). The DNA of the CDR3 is TGTGCCACCAGCAGACCTCACGACAGTTTGTGGAGCTCTGGGGCCAACGTCCTGACTTTC. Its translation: CATSRPHDSLWSSGANVLTF.

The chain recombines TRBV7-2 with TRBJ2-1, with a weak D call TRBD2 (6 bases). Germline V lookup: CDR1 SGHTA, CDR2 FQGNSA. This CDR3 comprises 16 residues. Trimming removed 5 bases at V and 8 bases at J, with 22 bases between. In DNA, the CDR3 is TGTGCCAGCAGCACGAGGGGCGGCGGGAACAGCTATGAGCAGTTCTTC. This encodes CASSTRGGGNSYEQFF.

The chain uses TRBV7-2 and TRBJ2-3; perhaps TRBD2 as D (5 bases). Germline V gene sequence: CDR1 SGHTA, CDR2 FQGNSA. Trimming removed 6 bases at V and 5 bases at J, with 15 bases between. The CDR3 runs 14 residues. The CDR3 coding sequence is TGTGCCAGCAGACGTGGTGGCGGACTAGATACGCAGTATTTT. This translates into CASRRGGGLDTQYF.